These T cell receptor beta chains were read from a single sample in a study of shared clonotypes between healthy human individuals. Profiled with immunoSEQ multiplex PCR; TCRdb holds only in-frame clones, not every one. The data show 700,000 or so clones, 72% seen once. Sequenced material: memory CD4+ T cells sorted from blood. These receptors were taken from a woman in her twenties or thirties in good health. The CDR3 runs from the conserved cysteine through the conserved F or W. D genes are given only for firm matches. Expanded clones get a size class; other rows say once, few or many, or leave the size out.

D	size	J	V	CDR3	DNA
.	few	TRBJ1-5	TRBV28	CASSTPSGVSQHF	TGTGCCAGCAGCACCCCTTCAGGGGTTTCCCAGCATTTT
TRBD1	.	TRBJ2-7	TRBV7-6	CASSSAGTGAYEQYF	TGTGCCAGCAGCTCAGCCGGGACAGGGGCATACGAGCAGTACTTC
.	.	TRBJ2-7	TRBV25-1	CASSEGRSAPYEQYF	TGTGCCAGCAGCGAAGGACGGAGCGCCCCCTACGAGCAGTACTTC
TRBD2	.	TRBJ2-5	TRBV9	CASSVGAGVIRETQYF	TGTGCCAGCAGCGTTGGAGCGGGAGTTATTCGAGAGACCCAGTACTTC
.	.	TRBJ1-2	TRBV28	CASQVGTRHGYTF	TGTGCCAGCCAGGTTGGGACAAGGCACGGCTACACCTTC
.	.	TRBJ2-7	TRBV28	CASSFRGSSEQYF	TGTGCCAGCAGTTTCAGGGGTTCGAGCGAGCAGTACTTC
TRBD1	.	TRBJ1-5	TRBV15	CATSRADRTSNQPQHF	TGTGCCACCAGCAGAGCGGACAGGACGAGCAATCAGCCCCAGCATTTT
.	.	TRBJ1-1	TRBV11-2	CASSLGGWGTEAFF	TGTGCCAGCAGCTTAGGGGGATGGGGGACTGAAGCTTTCTTT
TRBD1	.	TRBJ1-1	TRBV27	CASRRGQVDAQGTEAFF	TGTGCCAGCAGGAGGGGACAGGTCGATGCCCAGGGGACTGAAGCTTTCTTT
.	.	TRBJ2-7	TRBV9	CASSRTAGHHEQYF	TGTGCCAGCAGTCGGACAGCCGGGCATCACGAGCAGTACTTC
.	.	TRBJ2-2	TRBV23-1	CASSSNDDPPGNTGELFF	TGCGCCAGCAGTTCCAACGATGACCCACCAGGGAACACCGGGGAGCTGTTTTTT
.	once	TRBJ2-7	TRBV28	CASSLPFYEQYF	TGTGCCAGCAGTTTGCCCTTCTACGAGCAGTACTTC
.	.	TRBJ2-1	TRBV27	CASSLSPGKSSYNEQFF	TGTGCCAGCAGTTTATCCCCGGGAAAAAGCTCCTACAATGAGCAGTTCTTC
.	.	TRBJ2-1	TRBV7-8	CASSLPRGSTLFNEQFF	TGTGCCAGCAGCTTACCCCGGGGATCCACCCTGTTCAATGAGCAGTTCTTC
.	once	TRBJ2-5	TRBV5-4	CASANSGGVQETQYF	TGTGCCAGCGCCAATAGCGGAGGGGTTCAAGAGACCCAGTACTTC
TRBD1	.	TRBJ2-2	TRBV19	CASRGTGYPRNPGELFF	TGTGCCAGTCGGGGGACAGGATACCCTCGTAACCCCGGGGAGCTGTTTTTT
.	.	TRBJ1-2	TRBV30	CAWSVRGGYTF	TGTGCCTGGAGTGTACGAGGGGGCTACACCTTC
.	.	TRBJ1-1	TRBV6-5	CASSYLGAEAFF	TGTGCCAGCAGTTACCTTGGGGCTGAAGCTTTCTTT
TRBD2	.	TRBJ2-5	TRBV2	CASSASGRMAETQYF	TGTGCCAGCAGCGCTAGCGGGAGGATGGCAGAGACCCAGTACTTC
.	few	TRBJ2-3	TRBV29-1	CSVEPEAGDTQYF	TGCAGCGTTGAGCCAGAGGCAGGGGATACGCAGTATTTT
.	.	TRBJ2-6	TRBV7-2	CASRDWRSGANVLTF	TGTGCCAGCAGGGACTGGAGATCTGGGGCCAACGTCCTGACTTTC
.	.	TRBJ2-7	TRBV6-5	CASSRDFSSYEQYF	TGTGCCAGCAGCAGGGACTTTAGCTCCTACGAGCAGTACTTC
.	.	TRBJ2-2	TRBV25-1	CASSRAEGTGELFF	TGTGCCAGCAGTCGGGCGGAAGGCACCGGGGAGCTGTTTTTT
.	once	TRBJ1-5	TRBV19	CASSIPWQPQHF	TGTGCCAGTAGTATCCCATGGCAGCCCCAGCATTTT
TRBD1	.	TRBJ1-2	TRBV28	CASSFYLGTGSNYGYTF	TGTGCCAGCAGTTTTTACCTTGGGACAGGCTCTAACTATGGCTACACCTTC
.	.	TRBJ1-3	TRBV5-1	CASSPGSSGNTIYF	TGCGCCAGCAGCCCAGGGAGCTCTGGAAACACCATATATTTT
TRBD2	.	TRBJ2-5	TRBV5-8	CASSEGGASGSGETQYF	TGTGCCAGCAGCGAAGGGGGCGCTAGCGGGAGTGGGGAGACCCAGTACTTC